This T cell receptor beta chain was sequenced for a study of neurological immune-mediated disorders. This clonotype occurred many times. The antigen remains unidentified. Germline CDR1 and CDR2: SGHTA and FQGTGA. With V trimmed by 4 bases and J by 1 base, 5 bases remained unmatched. The CDR3 totals 15 residues. The study's findings and limits: There were no CDR3 amino acid sequences shared by expanded clones across subjects, a result suggesting private repertoires in all groups.

The team produced cDNA through 5'RACE using 10-nucleotide random UMIs. A single record per CDR3 protein comes from TCRdb applying MiXCR to the 5' RACE reads. Here the sample spans 15,000 or so distinct CDR3 sequences, about 15% being singletons. Unsorted libraries were prepared from 2 million PBMCs held at -80 C. This sequence originates from a man aged 60-69 years with HTLV-1-associated myelopathy (HAM/TSP). Sequencing input: PBMCs. J is TRBJ2-3 and V is TRBV7-3, with 7 bases that match TRBD2. The CDR3 nucleotides are TGTGCCAGCAGCTACGGACTAGGGGGCACAGATACGCAGTATTTT. Its translation: CASSYGLGGTDTQYF.